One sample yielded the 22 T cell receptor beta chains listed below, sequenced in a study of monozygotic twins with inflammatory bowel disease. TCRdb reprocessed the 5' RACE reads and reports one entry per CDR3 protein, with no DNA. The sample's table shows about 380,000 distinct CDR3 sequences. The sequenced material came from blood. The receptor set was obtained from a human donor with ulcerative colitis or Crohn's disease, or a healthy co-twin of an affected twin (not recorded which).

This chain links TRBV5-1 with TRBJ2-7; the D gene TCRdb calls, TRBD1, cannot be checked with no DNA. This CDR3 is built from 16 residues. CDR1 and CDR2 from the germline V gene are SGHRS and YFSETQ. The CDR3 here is CASSLVPGPNSYEQYF. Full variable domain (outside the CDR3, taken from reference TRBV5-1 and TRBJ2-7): KAGVTQTPRYLIKTRGQQVTLSCSPISGHRSVSWYQQTPGQGLQFLFEYFSETQRNKGNFPGRFSGRQFSNSRSEMNVSTLELGDSALYLCASSLVPGPNSYEQYFGPGTRLTVT.

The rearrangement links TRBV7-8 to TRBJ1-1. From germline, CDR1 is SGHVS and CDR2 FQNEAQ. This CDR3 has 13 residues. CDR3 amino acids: CASSSRMNTEAFF.

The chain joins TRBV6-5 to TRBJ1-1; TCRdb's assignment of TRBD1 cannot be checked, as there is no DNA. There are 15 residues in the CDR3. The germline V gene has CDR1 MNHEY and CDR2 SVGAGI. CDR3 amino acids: CASSYLDRGLTEAFF.

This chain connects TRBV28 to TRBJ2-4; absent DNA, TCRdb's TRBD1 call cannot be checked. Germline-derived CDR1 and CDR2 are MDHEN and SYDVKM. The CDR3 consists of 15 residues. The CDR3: CASTPPGTLKNIQYF.

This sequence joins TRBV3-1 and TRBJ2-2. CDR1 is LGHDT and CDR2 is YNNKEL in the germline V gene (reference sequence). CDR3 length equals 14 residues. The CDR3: CASSQSLWAGELFF.

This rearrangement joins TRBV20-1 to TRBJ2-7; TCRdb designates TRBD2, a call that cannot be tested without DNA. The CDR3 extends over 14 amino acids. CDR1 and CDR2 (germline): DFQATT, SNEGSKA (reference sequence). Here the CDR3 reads CSASSGGRFYEQYF.

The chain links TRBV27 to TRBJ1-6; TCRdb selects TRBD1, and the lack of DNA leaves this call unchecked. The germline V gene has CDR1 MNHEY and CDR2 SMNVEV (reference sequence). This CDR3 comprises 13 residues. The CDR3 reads CASSLDNYSPLHF.

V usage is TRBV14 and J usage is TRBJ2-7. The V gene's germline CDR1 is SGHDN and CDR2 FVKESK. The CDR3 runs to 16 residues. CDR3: CASSQESHPVIGEQYF.

The CDR3 spells CASSPGSRSNQPQHF. V and J are TRBV19 and TRBJ1-5. Germline V gene sequence: CDR1 LNHDA, CDR2 SQIVND (reference sequence). This CDR3 has 15 residues.

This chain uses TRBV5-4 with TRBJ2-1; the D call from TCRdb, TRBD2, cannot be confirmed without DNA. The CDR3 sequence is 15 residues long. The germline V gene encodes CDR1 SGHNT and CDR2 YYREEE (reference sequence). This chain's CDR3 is CASSLGWGGDNEQFF.

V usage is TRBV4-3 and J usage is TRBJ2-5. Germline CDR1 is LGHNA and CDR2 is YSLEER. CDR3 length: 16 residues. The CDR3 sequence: CASSQGRSGYQETQYF.

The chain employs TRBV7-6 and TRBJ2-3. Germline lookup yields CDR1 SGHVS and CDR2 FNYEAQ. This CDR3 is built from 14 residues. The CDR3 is CASSARLAADTQYF.

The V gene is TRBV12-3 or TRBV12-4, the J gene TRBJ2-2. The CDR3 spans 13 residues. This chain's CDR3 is CASSPSYTGELFF.

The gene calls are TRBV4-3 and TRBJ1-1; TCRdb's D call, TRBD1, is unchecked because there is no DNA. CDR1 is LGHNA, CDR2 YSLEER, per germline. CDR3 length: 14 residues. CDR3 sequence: CASSQGLGQGGAFF.

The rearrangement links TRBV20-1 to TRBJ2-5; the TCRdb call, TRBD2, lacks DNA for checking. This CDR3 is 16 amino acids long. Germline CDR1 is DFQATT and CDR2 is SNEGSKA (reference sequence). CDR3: CSAIGVSGLAGETQYF.

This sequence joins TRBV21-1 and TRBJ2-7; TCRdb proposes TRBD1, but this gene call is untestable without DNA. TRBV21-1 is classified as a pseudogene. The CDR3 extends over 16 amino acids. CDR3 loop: CASSNLPPNRTGEQYF.

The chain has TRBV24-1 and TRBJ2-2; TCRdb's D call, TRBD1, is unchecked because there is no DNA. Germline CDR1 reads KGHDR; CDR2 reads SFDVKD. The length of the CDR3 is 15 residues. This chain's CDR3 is CATSDPQRNTGELFF.

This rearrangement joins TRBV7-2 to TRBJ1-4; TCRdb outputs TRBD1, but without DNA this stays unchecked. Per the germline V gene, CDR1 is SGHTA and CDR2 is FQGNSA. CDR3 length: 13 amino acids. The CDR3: CASSTRTDEKLFF.

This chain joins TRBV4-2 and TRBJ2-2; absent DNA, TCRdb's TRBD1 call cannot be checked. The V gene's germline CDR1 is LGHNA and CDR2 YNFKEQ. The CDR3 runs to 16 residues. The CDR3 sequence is CASSQNPSGGTGELFF.

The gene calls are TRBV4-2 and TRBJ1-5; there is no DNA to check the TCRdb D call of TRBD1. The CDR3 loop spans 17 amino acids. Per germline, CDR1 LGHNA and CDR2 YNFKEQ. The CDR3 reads CASSQIYRGRSGQPQHF.

The CDR3 sequence: CSAVQGGKLFF. The chain recombines TRBV20-1 with TRBJ1-4. The CDR3 is made up of 11 amino acids. From germline, CDR1 is DFQATT and CDR2 SNEGSKA (reference sequence).

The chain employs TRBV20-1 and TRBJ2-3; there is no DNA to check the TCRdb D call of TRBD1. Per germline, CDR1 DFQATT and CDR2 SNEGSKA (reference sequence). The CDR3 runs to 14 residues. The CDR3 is CSASSGVGTDTQYF.